The entry that follows covers one T cell receptor (beta chain) sequence. This entry belongs to a study of blood T cell repertoires in COVID-19. At the level of the study: Acute-phase and convalescent COVID-19 samples originated in the United States, Italy and Spain. T cells, B-cell-depleted T cells, or PBMCs supplied cDNA or gDNA.

Per the original data handling: Reference gene primer amplification yielded estimated nucleated cell counts. Only in-frame clones appear in the TCRdb table, and some are missing; sequencing was by immunoSEQ multiplex PCR. V and J calls plus clone size are reproduced from that table; the DNA served to infer D and trimming. This sample has about 80,000 clones, with about three quarters found just once. Sequencing input: peripheral blood. The TCR was taken from a man aged 50 or older with active or convalescent COVID-19.

This CDR3 reads CASSQLQGGYEQYF. CDR3 nucleotides: TGTGCCAGCAGCCAACTACAGGGGGGATACGAGCAGTACTTC. The chain links TRBV3-1 (or the pseudogene TRBV3-2) to TRBJ2-7; 8 bases fit TRBD1. The CDR3 length is 14 residues. Losses at the gene ends were 2 bases for V and 4 bases for J; bases not matched to a gene: 4. Germline-derived CDR1 and CDR2 are LGHDT and YNNKEL (reference sequence).